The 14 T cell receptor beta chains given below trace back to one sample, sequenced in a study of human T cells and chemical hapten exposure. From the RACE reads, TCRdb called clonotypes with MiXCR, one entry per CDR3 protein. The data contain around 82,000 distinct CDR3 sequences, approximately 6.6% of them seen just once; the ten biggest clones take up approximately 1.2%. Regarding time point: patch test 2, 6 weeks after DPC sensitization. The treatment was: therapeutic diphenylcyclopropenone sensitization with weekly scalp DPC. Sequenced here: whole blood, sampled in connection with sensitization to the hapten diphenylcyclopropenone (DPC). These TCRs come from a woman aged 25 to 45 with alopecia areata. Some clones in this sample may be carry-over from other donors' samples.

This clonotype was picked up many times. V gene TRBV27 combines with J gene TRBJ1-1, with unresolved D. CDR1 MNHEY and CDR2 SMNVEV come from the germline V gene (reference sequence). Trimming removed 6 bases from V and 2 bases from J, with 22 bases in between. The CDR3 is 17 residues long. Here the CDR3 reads CASSPVRPGGANTEAFF. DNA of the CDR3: TGTGCCAGCAGCCCCGTTAGGCCGGGTGGTGCCAACACTGAAGCTTTCTTT.

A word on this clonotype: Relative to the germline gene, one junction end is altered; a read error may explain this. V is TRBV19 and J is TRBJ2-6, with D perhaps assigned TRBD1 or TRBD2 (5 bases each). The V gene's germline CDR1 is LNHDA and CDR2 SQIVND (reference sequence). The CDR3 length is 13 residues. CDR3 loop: CASEGTGANALTF. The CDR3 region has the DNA TGTGCCAGCGAGGGTACTGGGGCCAACGCCCTGACTTTC.

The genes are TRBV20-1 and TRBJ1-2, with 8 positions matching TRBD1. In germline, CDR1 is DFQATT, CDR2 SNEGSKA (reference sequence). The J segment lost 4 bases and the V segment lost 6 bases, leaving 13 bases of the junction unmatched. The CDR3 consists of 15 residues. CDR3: CSALPGTGYAYGYTF. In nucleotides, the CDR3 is TGCAGTGCCCTCCCGGGGACAGGATATGCCTATGGCTACACCTTC.

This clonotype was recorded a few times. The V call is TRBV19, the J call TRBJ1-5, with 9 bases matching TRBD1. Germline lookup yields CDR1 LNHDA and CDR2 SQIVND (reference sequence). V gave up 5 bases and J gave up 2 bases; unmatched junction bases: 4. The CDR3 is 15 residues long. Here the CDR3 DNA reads TGTGCCAGTAGTGGCCGGGACAGGGGCAATCAGCCCCAGCATTTT. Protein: CASSGRDRGNQPQHF.

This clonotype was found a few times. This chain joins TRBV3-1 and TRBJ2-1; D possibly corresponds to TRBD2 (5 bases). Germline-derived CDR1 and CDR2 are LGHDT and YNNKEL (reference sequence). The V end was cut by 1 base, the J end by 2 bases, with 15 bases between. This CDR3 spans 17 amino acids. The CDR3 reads CASSQGPPGITYNEQFF. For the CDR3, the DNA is TGTGCCAGCAGCCAAGGCCCTCCGGGAATCACCTACAATGAGCAGTTCTTC.

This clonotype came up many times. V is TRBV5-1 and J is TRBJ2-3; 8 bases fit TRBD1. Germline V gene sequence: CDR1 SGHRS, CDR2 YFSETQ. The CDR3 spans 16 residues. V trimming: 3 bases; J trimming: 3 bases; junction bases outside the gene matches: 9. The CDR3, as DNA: TGCGCCAGCAGCTCGGACAGGGCCCATGGGACAGATACGCAGTATTTT. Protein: CASSSDRAHGTDTQYF.

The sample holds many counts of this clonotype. The DNA for the CDR3 is TGCGCCAGCAGCCAAGACGGGGGTCAGCCCCAGCATTTT. It encodes CASSQDGGQPQHF. The rearrangement uses TRBV4-1 and TRBJ1-5; TRBD1 might be the D (5 bases). This CDR3 region has 13 residues. CDR1 is MGHRA and CDR2 is YSYEKL in the germline V gene. Trimming left V 0 bases short and J 6 bases short, with 6 bases between.

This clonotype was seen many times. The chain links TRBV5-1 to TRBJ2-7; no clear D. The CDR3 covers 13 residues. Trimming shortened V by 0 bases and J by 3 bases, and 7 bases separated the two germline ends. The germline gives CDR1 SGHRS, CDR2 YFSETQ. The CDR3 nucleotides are TGCGCCAGCAGCTTGGGACGGAACTACGAGCAGTACTTC. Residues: CASSLGRNYEQYF.

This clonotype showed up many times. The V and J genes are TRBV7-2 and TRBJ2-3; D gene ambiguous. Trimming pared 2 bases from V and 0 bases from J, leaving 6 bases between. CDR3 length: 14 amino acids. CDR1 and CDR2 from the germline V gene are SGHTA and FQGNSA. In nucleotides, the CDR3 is TGTGCCAGCAGCTTAAGTGCCAGCACAGATACGCAGTATTTT. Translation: CASSLSASTDTQYF.

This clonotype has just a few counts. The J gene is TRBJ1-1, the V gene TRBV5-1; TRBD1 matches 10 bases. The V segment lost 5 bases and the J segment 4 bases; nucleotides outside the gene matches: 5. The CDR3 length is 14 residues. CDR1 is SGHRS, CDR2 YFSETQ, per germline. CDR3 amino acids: CASSPGTGATEAFF. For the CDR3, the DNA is TGCGCCAGCAGTCCCGGGACAGGGGCCACTGAAGCTTTCTTT.

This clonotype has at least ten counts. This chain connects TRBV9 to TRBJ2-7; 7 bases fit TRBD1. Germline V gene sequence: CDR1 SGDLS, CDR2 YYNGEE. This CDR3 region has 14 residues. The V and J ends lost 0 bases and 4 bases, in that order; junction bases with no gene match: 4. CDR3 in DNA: TGTGCCAGCAGCGTAGACCCAGGGGGTTACGAGCAGTACTTC. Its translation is CASSVDPGGYEQYF.

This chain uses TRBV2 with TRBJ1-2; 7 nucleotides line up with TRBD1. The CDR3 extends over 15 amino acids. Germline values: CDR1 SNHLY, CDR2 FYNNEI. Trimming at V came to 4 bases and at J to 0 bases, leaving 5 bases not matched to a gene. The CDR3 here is CASSVYRGPNYGYTF. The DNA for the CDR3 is TGTGCCAGCAGTGTGTATAGGGGGCCTAACTATGGCTACACCTTC. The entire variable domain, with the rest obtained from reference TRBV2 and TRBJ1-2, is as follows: EPEVTQTPSHQVTQMGQEVILRCVPISNHLYFYWYRQILGQKVEFLVSFYNNEISEKSEIFDDQFSVERPDGSNFTLKIRSTKLEDSAMYFCASSVYRGPNYGYTFGSGTRLTVV.

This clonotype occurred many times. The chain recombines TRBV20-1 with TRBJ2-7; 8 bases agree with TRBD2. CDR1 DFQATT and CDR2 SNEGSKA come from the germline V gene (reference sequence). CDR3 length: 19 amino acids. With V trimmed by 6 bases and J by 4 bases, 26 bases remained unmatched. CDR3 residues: CSATQRASSNRGGRYEQYF. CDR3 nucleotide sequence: TGCAGTGCAACCCAAAGGGCCTCCTCGAACCGGGGGGGAAGATACGAGCAGTACTTC.

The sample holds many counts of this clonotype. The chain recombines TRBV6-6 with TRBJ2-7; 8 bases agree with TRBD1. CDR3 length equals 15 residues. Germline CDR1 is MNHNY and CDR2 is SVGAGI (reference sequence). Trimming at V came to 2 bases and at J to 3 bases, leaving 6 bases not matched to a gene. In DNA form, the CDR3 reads TGTGCCAGCAGTTACCCGCCGACAGGGGACTACGAGCAGTACTTC. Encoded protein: CASSYPPTGDYEQYF.